The 20 T cell receptor beta chains presented below share a single source sample, sequenced in a study of blood T cell repertoires in COVID-19. The method was immunoSEQ multiplex PCR; TCRdb's version includes in-frame clones alone and lacks a portion of them. The table lists roughly 71,000 clones, around 90% of them singletons. Sample: peripheral blood. These TCRs come from a middle-aged man with acute or convalescent COVID-19.

This clone has only one observation. The genes are TRBV6-4 and TRBJ1-2, with D possibly being TRBD1 (6 bases). The ends were cut back, 4 bases at V and 8 bases at J, with 14 bases in the middle. Germline V CDR1 and CDR2: MRHNA, SNTAGT. This CDR3 is 13 amino acids long. The CDR3 region is CASSAQGLGGYTF. CDR3 DNA sequence: TGTGCCAGCAGTGCGCAGGGGCTCGGAGGCTACACCTTC.

The chain is built from TRBV18 and TRBJ2-1, with a possible D match to TRBD1 (5 bases). The ends were cut back, 2 bases at V and 8 bases at J, with 10 bases in the middle. Germline-derived CDR1 and CDR2 are KGHSH and LQKENI. The CDR3 contains 13 residues. Here the CDR3 reads CASSPKGNHEQFF. CDR3 in DNA: TGTGCCAGCTCACCAAAGGGGAACCATGAGCAGTTCTTC. The entire variable domain, with the rest obtained from reference TRBV18 and TRBJ2-1, is as follows: NAGVMQNPRHLVRRRGQEARLRCSPMKGHSHVYWYRQLPEEGLKFMVYLQKENIIDESGMPKERFSAEFPKEGPSILRIQQVVRGDSAAYFCASSPKGNHEQFFGPGTRLTVL.

The V call is TRBV9, the J call TRBJ1-2; D not resolved. Germline CDR1 is SGDLS and CDR2 is YYNGEE. The CDR3 is 14 amino acids. Deletions cut 0 bases from V and 6 bases from J, with 12 bases between. As DNA, the CDR3 is TGTGCCAGCAGCGTAGCCGGGGAGTTGAATGGCTACACCTTC. It encodes CASSVAGELNGYTF. Full variable domain (outside the CDR3, taken from reference TRBV9 and TRBJ1-2): DSGVTQTPKHLITATGQRVTLRCSPRSGDLSVYWYQQSLDQGLQFLIQYYNGEERAKGNILERFSAQQFPDLHSELNLSSLELGDSALYFCASSVAGELNGYTFGSGTRLTVV.

Concerning this clone itself: A junction end diverges from the germline sequence, so it may reflect a read error. J is TRBJ2-5 and V is TRBV7-3; 7 bases are shared with TRBD2. CDR3 length equals 14 residues. Per the germline V gene, CDR1 is SGHTA and CDR2 is FQGTGA. The CDR3: CASSLTGGSETQYF. In DNA form, the CDR3 reads TGTGCCAGCAGCCTAACGGGGGGTTCCGAGACCCAGTACTTC.

V usage is TRBV5-4 and J usage is TRBJ1-2, with 7 positions matching TRBD1. CDR3 length: 15 amino acids. Germline loops: CDR1 SGHNT, CDR2 YYREEE (reference sequence). Losses at the gene ends were 2 bases for V and 5 bases for J; bases not matched to a gene: 9. The CDR3 spells CASSLQDRIHYGYTF. The CDR3 nucleotides read TGTGCCAGCAGCTTACAGGACAGGATCCATTATGGCTACACCTTC.

The chain combines TRBV18 with TRBJ1-4, with 9 bases aligning to TRBD1. V lost 5 bases and J lost 8; bases outside the gene matches: 6. CDR1 is KGHSH, CDR2 LQKENI, per germline. The CDR3 is 14 amino acids. The CDR3, as DNA: TGTGCCAGCTCAGCGGACAGGGGTATGGAAAAACTGTTTTTT. It encodes CASSADRGMEKLFF.

The chain has TRBV6-5 and TRBJ1-4, with D maybe TRBD1 (5 bases). The CDR3 totals 15 residues. The germline V gene encodes CDR1 MNHEY and CDR2 SVGAGI. Trimming took 6 bases from V and 1 from J, leaving 12 bases between them. This CDR3 reads CASRGDSLTNEKLFF. The CDR3 bases are TGTGCCAGCAGGGGGGACTCTTTAACTAATGAAAAACTGTTTTTT.

V gene TRBV2 combines with J gene TRBJ2-2; TRBD1 might be the D (6 bases). Germline lookup yields CDR1 SNHLY and CDR2 FYNNEI. Trimming removed 6 bases at V and 4 bases at J, with 15 bases between. This CDR3 has 15 residues. The CDR3 reads CASRPRWDTTGELFF. CDR3 coding DNA: TGTGCCAGCAGACCTAGGTGGGACACCACCGGGGAGCTGTTTTTT.

The chain recombines TRBV7-2 with TRBJ2-7; D is possibly TRBD2 (5 bases). The V end was cut by 3 bases, the J end by 4 bases, with 16 bases between. The CDR3 is 15 residues long. Germline V CDR1 and CDR2: SGHTA, FQGNSA. CDR3 residues: CASSFGTAAGYEQYF. The CDR3 nucleotides read TGTGCCAGCAGCTTCGGTACAGCGGCCGGGTACGAGCAGTACTTC.

The rearrangement joins TRBV4-1 to TRBJ2-7; D is unresolved. The V gene's germline CDR1 is MGHRA and CDR2 YSYEKL. The CDR3 consists of 15 residues. The V and J ends lost 1 base and 0 bases respectively, with 10 bases between them. The chain's CDR3 is CASSQGTLSSYEQYF. The CDR3 DNA follows: TGCGCCAGCAGCCAAGGAACGCTGAGCTCCTACGAGCAGTACTTC.

The rearrangement uses TRBV9 and TRBJ2-3; 8 nucleotides align to TRBD2. The CDR3 spans 16 residues. Germline loops: CDR1 SGDLS, CDR2 YYNGEE. V lost 4 bases, J lost 2 bases, and 9 bases stayed unmatched. The CDR3 protein is CASSPGGARNTDTQYF. The CDR3 bases are TGTGCCAGCAGCCCGGGGGGGGCGCGGAACACAGATACGCAGTATTTT.

Notes on this clone: At the DNA level, this CDR3 is encoded by other sequences in the same sample as well. V usage is TRBV5-1 and J usage is TRBJ1-5; 7 bases agree with TRBD1. Trimming at V came to 5 bases and at J to 2 bases, leaving 4 bases not matched to a gene. The germline V gene has CDR1 SGHRS and CDR2 YFSETQ. CDR3 length equals 14 residues. DNA of the CDR3: TGCGCCAGCAGTCTTACAGGGGGCAATCAGCCCCAGCATTTT. Translated, it gives CASSLTGGNQPQHF.

This chain connects TRBV5-4 to TRBJ1-3; no definite D call. The CDR3 consists of 15 residues. The germline V and J ends were trimmed by 4 bases and 0 bases, with 11 bases remaining between them. Germline V CDR1 and CDR2: SGHNT, YYREEE (reference sequence). CDR3 sequence reads: CASSGEGGSGNTIYF. CDR3 in DNA: TGTGCCAGCAGCGGAGAGGGAGGCTCTGGAAACACCATATATTTT.

This chain links TRBV2 with TRBJ1-4; TRBD1 agrees at 9 bases. The germline gives CDR1 SNHLY, CDR2 FYNNEI. V shed 6 bases and J 5 bases; nucleotides not matched to a gene: 4. The CDR3 has 14 amino acids. DNA of the CDR3: TGTGCCAGCAGGACAGGGGGTGGAAATGAAAAACTGTTTTTT. Translating it yields CASRTGGGNEKLFF.

This clone was found a few times. The V call is TRBV2, the J call TRBJ1-2; possible D gene TRBD1, 5 bases. The germline V and J ends were trimmed by 4 bases and 1 base, with 16 bases remaining between them. The CDR3 is made up of 16 amino acids. CDR1 and CDR2 from the germline V gene are SNHLY and FYNNEI. The CDR3 region is CASSVSTGEINYGYTF. CDR3 sequence (DNA): TGTGCCAGCAGTGTTAGTACAGGTGAAATTAACTATGGCTACACCTTC.

The rearrangement joins TRBV3-1 (or the pseudogene TRBV3-2) to TRBJ2-5, with 11 bases lining up with TRBD2. CDR3 length: 16 residues. V trimming: 5 bases; J trimming: 3 bases; junction bases outside the gene matches: 8. Per germline, CDR1 LGHDT and CDR2 YNNKEL (reference sequence). The CDR3 DNA reads TGTGCCAGCAGCTCCCGACTAGCGGGGAGAAAAGAGACCCAGTACTTC. It codes for CASSSRLAGRKETQYF.

Remarks on this clone: This same CDR3 is encoded by further DNA sequences in the sample. The chain combines TRBV19 with TRBJ1-2; TRBD1 aligns across 7 bases. Trimming cost V 5 bases and J 1 base; bases outside gene matches: 7. Germline V gene data show CDR1 as LNHDA and CDR2 as SQIVND (reference sequence). This CDR3 region has 15 residues. The CDR3 DNA reads as TGTGCCAGTAGTCCGGGACAGCCGTTTAACTATGGCTACACCTTC. It specifies CASSPGQPFNYGYTF.

This clone was detected only once. V usage is TRBV27 and J usage is TRBJ2-1, with TRBD2 as a possible D gene (7 bases). Germline-derived CDR1 and CDR2 are MNHEY and SMNVEV (reference sequence). Deletions cut 6 bases from V and 4 bases from J, with 19 bases between. The CDR3 sequence is 16 residues long. CDR3 region: CASRGGGGRLYNEQFF. DNA for the CDR3: TGTGCCAGCAGGGGGGGAGGGGGGCGCTTGTACAATGAGCAGTTCTTC.

V is TRBV27 and J is TRBJ2-1, with 9 positions matching TRBD2. The CDR3 runs 16 residues. V was pared by 5 bases and J by 2 bases, with 7 bases of the junction left unmatched. Per germline, CDR1 MNHEY and CDR2 SMNVEV (reference sequence). As DNA, the CDR3 is TGTGCCAGCAGTCCCATAGCGGGGGCGACCTACAATGAGCAGTTCTTC. As protein: CASSPIAGATYNEQFF.

CDR3 sequence reads: CASSQDQGGADTQYF. Written as DNA, the CDR3 is TGTGCCAGCAGCCAAGATCAGGGTGGCGCAGATACGCAGTATTTT. V and J are TRBV3-1 (or the pseudogene TRBV3-2) and TRBJ2-3; the D gene is possibly TRBD1 (5 bases). Germline lookup yields CDR1 LGHDT and CDR2 YNNKEL (reference sequence). The V end lost 0 bases, the J end lost 4 bases, and 11 bases lay between the germline ends. This CDR3 contains 15 residues.